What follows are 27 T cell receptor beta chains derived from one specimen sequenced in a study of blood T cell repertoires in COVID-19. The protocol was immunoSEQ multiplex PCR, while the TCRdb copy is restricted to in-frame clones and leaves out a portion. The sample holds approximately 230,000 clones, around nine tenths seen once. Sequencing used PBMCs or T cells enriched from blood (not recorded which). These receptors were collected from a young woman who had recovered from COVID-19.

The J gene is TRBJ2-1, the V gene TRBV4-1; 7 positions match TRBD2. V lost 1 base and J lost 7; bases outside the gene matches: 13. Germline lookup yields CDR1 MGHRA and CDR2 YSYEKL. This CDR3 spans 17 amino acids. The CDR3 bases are TGCGCCAGCAGCCAAGCCCGAACTAGCGTTCTAGGTAATGAGCAGTTCTTC. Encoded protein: CASSQARTSVLGNEQFF.

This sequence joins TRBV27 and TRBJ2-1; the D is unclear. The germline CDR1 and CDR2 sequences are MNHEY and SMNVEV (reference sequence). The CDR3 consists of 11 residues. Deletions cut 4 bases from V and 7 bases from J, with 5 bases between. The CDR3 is CASSSPNEQFF. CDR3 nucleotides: TGTGCCAGCAGTTCCCCTAATGAGCAGTTCTTC.

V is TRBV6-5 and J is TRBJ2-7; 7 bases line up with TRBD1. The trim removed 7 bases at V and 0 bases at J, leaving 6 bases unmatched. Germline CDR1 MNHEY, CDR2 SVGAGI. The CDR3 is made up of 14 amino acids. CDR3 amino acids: CASNTDRVSYEQYF. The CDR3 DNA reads TGTGCCAGCAACACAGACAGGGTCTCCTACGAGCAGTACTTC.

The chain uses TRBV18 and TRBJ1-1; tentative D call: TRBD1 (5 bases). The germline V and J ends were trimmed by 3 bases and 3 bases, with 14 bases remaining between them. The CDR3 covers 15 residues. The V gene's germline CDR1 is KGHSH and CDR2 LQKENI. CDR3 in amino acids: CASSPGGVRDTEAFF. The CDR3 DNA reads TGTGCCAGCTCACCCGGGGGGGTTCGGGACACTGAAGCTTTCTTT.

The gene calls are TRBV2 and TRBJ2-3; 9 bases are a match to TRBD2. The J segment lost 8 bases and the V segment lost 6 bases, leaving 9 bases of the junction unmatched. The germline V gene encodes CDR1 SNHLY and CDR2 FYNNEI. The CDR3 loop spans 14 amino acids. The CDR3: CASRASGRMGTQYF. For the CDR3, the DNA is TGTGCCAGCAGAGCAAGCGGGAGGATGGGTACGCAGTATTTT.

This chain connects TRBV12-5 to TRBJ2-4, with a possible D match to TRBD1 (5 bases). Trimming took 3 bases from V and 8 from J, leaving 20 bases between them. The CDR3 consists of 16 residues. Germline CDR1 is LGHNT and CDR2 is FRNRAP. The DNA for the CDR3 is TGTGCTAGTGGTTTAGGATTGCGGTGGGGCCCGGACATTCAGTACTTC. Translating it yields CASGLGLRWGPDIQYF.

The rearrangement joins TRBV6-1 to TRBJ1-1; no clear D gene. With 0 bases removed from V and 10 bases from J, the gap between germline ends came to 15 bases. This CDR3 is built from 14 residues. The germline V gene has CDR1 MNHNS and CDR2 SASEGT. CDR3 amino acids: CASSEAGGSVGAFF. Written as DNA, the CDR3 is TGTGCCAGCAGTGAAGCTGGAGGGTCGGTAGGAGCTTTCTTT.

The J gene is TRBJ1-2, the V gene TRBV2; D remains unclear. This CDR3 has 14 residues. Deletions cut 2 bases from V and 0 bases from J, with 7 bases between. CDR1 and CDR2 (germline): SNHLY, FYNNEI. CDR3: CASSEPPSNYGYTF. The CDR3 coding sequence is TGTGCCAGCAGTGAACCCCCGTCTAACTATGGCTACACCTTC.

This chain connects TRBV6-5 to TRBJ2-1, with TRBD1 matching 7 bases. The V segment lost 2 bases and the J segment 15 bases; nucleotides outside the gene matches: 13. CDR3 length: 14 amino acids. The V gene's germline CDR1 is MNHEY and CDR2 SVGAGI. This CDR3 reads CASSYLIRDSVLFF. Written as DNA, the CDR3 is TGTGCCAGCAGTTACCTCATCCGGGACAGTGTCCTGTTCTTC.

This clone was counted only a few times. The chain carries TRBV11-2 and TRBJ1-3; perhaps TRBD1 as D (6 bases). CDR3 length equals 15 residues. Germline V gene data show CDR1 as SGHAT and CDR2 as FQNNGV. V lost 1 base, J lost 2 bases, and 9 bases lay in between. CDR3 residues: CASSLVGGTGNTIYF. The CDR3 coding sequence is TGTGCCAGCAGCTTAGTAGGGGGAACTGGAAACACCATATATTTT.

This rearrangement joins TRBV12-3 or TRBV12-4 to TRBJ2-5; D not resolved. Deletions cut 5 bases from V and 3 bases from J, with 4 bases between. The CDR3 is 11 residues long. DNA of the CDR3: TGTGCCAGCAGTCCCGAAGAGACCCAGTACTTC. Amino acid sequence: CASSPEETQYF.

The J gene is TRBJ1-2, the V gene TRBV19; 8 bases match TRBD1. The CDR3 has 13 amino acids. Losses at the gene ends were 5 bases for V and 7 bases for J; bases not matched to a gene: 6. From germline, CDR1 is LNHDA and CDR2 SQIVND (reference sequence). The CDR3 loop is CASSSRGQGGYTF. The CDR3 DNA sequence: TGTGCCAGTAGTTCCAGGGGGCAGGGTGGCTACACCTTC. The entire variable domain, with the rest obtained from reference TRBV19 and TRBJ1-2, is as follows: DGGITQSPKYLFRKEGQNVTLSCEQNLNHDAMYWYRQDPGQGLRLIYYSQIVNDFQKGDIAEGYSVSREKKESFPLTVTSAQKNPTAFYLCASSSRGQGGYTFGSGTRLTVV.

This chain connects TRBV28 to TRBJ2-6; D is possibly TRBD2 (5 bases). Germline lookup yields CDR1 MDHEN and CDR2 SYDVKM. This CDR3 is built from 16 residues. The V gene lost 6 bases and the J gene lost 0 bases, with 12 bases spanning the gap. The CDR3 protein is CASRLAADSGANVLTF. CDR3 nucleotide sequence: TGTGCCAGCAGGCTAGCCGCCGACTCTGGGGCCAACGTCCTGACTTTC.

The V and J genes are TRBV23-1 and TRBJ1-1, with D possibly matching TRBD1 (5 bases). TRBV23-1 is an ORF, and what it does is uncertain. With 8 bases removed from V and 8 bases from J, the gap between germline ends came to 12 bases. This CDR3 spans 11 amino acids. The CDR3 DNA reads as TGCGCCAGCGTCCGGACATCCGAAGCTTTCTTT. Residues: CASVRTSEAFF.

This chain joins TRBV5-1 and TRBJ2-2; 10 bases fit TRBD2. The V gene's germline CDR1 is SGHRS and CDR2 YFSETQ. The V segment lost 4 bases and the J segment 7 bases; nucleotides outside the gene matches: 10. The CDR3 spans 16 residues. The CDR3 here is CASSPILAGDGGELFF. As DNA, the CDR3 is TGCGCCAGCAGCCCCATCCTAGCGGGAGACGGCGGGGAGCTGTTTTTT.

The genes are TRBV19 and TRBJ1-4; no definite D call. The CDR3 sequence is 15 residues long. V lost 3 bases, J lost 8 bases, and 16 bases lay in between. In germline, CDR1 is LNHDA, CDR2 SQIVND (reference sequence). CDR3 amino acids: CASSMVLVRGEKLFF. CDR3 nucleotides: TGTGCCAGTAGTATGGTCTTGGTGAGAGGGGAAAAACTGTTTTTT. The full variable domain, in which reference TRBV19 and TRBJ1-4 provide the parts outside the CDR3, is DGGITQSPKYLFRKEGQNVTLSCEQNLNHDAMYWYRQDPGQGLRLIYYSQIVNDFQKGDIAEGYSVSREKKESFPLTVTSAQKNPTAFYLCASSMVLVRGEKLFFGSGTQLSVL.

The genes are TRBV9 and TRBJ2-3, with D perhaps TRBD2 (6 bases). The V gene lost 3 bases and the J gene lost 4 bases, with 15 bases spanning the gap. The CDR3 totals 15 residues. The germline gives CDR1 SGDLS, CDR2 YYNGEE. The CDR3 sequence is CASSGKPLAPDTQYF. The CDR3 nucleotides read TGTGCCAGCAGCGGAAAACCCCTAGCGCCAGATACGCAGTATTTT.

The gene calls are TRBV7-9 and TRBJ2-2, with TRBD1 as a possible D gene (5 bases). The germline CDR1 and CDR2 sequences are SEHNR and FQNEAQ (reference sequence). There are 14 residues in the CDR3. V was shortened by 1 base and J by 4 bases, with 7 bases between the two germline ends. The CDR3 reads CASSLEGVTGELFF. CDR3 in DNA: TGTGCCAGCAGCTTAGAAGGGGTCACCGGGGAGCTGTTTTTT.

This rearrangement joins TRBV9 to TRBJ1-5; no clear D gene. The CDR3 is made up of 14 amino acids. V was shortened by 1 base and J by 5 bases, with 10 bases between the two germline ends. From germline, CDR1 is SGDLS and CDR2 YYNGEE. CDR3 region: CASSVSSVYQPQHF. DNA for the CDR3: TGTGCCAGCAGCGTATCGTCTGTTTATCAGCCCCAGCATTTT.

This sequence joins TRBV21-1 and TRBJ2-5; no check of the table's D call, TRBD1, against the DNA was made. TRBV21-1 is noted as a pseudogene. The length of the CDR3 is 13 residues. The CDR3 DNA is TGTGCCAGTTCCCCAGGGGGCCAAGAGACCCAGTACTTC. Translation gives CASSPGGQETQYF.

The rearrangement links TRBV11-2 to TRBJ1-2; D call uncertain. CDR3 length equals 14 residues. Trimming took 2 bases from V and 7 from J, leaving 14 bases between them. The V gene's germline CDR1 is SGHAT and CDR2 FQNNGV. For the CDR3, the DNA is TGTGCCAGCAGCTTAATAAGGGAGTCAAGTGGCTACACCTTC. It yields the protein CASSLIRESSGYTF.

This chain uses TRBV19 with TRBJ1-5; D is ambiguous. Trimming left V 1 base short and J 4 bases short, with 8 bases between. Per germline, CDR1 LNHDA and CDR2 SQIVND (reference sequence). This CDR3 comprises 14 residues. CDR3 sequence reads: CASSIGGRNQPQHF. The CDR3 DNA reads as TGTGCCAGTAGTATAGGAGGGCGGAATCAGCCCCAGCATTTT. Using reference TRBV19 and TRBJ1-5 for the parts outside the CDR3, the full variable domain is DGGITQSPKYLFRKEGQNVTLSCEQNLNHDAMYWYRQDPGQGLRLIYYSQIVNDFQKGDIAEGYSVSREKKESFPLTVTSAQKNPTAFYLCASSIGGRNQPQHFGDGTRLSIL.

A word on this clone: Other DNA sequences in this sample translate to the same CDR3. The CDR3 DNA sequence: TGTGCCAGTAGTATGGGACAGGGTCCCTACGAGCAGTACTTC. This encodes CASSMGQGPYEQYF. The rearrangement uses TRBV19 and TRBJ2-7, with 9 nucleotides matching TRBD1. The CDR3 runs 14 residues. Germline CDR1 and CDR2: LNHDA and SQIVND (reference sequence). The V and J ends lost 3 bases and 2 bases, in that order; junction bases with no gene match: 2.

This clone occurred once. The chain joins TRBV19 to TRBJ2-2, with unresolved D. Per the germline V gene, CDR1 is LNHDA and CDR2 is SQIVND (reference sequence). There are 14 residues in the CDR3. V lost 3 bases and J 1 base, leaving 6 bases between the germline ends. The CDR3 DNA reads TGTGCCAGTAGTATTTCAGAGAACACCGGGGAGCTGTTTTTT. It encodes CASSISENTGELFF.

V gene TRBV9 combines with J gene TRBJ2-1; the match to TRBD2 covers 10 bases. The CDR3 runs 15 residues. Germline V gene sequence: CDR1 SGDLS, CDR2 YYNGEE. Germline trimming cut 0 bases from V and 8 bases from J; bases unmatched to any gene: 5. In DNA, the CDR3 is TGTGCCAGCAGCGTAGGGCTAGCGGGAGTAGATGAGCAGTTCTTC. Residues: CASSVGLAGVDEQFF. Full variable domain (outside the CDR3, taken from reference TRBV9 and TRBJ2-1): DSGVTQTPKHLITATGQRVTLRCSPRSGDLSVYWYQQSLDQGLQFLIQYYNGEERAKGNILERFSAQQFPDLHSELNLSSLELGDSALYFCASSVGLAGVDEQFFGPGTRLTVL.

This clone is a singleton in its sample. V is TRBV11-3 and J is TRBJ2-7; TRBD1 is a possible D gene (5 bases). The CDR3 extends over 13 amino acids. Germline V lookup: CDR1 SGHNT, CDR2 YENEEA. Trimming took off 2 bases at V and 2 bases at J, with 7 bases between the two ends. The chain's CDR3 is CASSLRGTYEQYF. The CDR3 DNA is TGTGCCAGCAGCTTAAGGGGAACCTACGAGCAGTACTTC. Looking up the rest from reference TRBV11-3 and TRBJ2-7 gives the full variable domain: EAGVVQSPRYKIIEKKQPVAFWCNPISGHNTLYWYLQNLGQGPELLIRYENEEAVDDSQLPKDRFSAERLKGVDSTLKIQPAELGDSAVYLCASSLRGTYEQYFGPGTRLTVT.

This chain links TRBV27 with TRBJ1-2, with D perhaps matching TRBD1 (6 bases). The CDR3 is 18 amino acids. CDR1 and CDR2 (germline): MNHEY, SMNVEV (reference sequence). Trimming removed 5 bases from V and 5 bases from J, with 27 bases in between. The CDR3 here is CASSPQGPEHYQWYGYTF. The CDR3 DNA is TGTGCCAGCAGTCCCCAGGGGCCCGAACATTACCAGTGGTATGGCTACACCTTC.